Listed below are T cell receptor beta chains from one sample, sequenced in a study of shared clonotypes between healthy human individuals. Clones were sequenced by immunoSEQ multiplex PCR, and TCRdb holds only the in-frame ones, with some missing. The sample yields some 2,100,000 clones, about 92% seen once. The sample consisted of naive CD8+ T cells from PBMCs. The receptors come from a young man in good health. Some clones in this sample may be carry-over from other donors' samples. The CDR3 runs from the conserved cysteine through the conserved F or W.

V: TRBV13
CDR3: CASSLGDRLYEQYF

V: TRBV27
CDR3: CASSLVGGTDTQYF

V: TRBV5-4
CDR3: CASSFEGSRSPLHF

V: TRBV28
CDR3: CASSPGLGVYEQYF

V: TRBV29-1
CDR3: CSVEVSPGEQYF

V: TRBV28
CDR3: CASTPGGGWETQYF

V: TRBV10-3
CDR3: CAISAGTSLTDTQYF

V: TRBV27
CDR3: CASSFTKGEQYF

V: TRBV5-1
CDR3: CASSLVAGNYGYTF

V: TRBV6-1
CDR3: CASTLGKSSYNEQFF

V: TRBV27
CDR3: CASSYALAEHNEQFF

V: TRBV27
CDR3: CASSLSGGVPYF

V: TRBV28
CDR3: CASSLVGGSYEQYF

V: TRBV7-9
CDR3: CASSLSTGVFSYEQYF

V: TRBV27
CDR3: CASSFSLAGSYNEQFF

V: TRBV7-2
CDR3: CASSRQLYEQYF

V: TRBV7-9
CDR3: CASSPTGDIQYF

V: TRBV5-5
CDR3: CASRPTSRGTDTQYF

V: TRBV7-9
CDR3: CASSGLAGVAGELFF

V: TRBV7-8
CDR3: CASSYRTGTEAFF

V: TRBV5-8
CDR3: CASRNSQGVPETQYF

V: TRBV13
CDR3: CASSLEGVERSNPNTEAFF

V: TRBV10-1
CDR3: CASSDPTGENEQFF

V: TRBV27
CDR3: CASSLSPTSSYNEQFF

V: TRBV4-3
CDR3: CASSLGTSGSYEQYF

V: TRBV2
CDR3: CASSTTGTPSYNEQFF

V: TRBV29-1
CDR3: CSVEPPGSNEQYF

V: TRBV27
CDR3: CASTSRRDKGSGRPVPLGTQYF